The following is a T cell receptor beta chain sequence with its context. Its antigen remains unknown. This specimen comes from a study of lymphopenia after photon versus proton radiotherapy. J was trimmed by 3 bases and V by 10 bases; bases with no gene match: 7. Germline CDR1 is SGHTA and CDR2 is FQGNSA. The CDR3 runs 13 residues. Sequencing was performed with immunoSEQ multiplex PCR; in TCRdb, only in-frame clones are kept and a portion is missing. The sample holds approximately 150,000 clones, about 85% seen once. Findings and caveats of the study: Proton therapy kept repertoires fairly stable, unlike photons, which gained effector/memory cells. Oligoclonal CD8+ Temra expansion after nadir drove photon patients' diversity drop. Larger post-nadir TCR diversity loss correlated inversely with survival in deceased patients. Survival link was tested only in deceased patients; proton benefit remains a possibility.

The chain carries TRBV7-2 and TRBJ1-1; TRBD1 matches at 8 bases. The sample here was peripheral blood, taken from a patient treated with photon-based radiotherapy. The clonotype was recovered from a man between 50 and 59 years old with gastric cancer. CDR3 sequence: CATKQGAHTEAFF. The CDR3 coding sequence is TGTGCCACCAAGCAGGGGGCGCACACTGAAGCTTTCTTT.